This TCR beta chain emerged from a study of control samples from healthy donors and cancer patients. V lost 4 bases and J lost 9; bases outside the gene matches: 8. Germline V CDR1 and CDR2: PRHDT, FYEKMQ (reference sequence). There are 14 residues in the CDR3. Produced via immunoSEQ multiplex PCR; TCRdb's table is partial and in-frame only. The sample consists of 130,000 or so clones, roughly 90% of them appearing once. The sequence came from a man aged 45 to 65 in good health. Material for sequencing was blood. This chain uses TRBV13 with TRBJ2-1; 8 nucleotides line up with TRBD1. CDR3 sequence (DNA): TGTGCCAGCAGCTCCGGGCAGGGGGCTCGTGAGCAGTTCTTC. Its protein is CASSSGQGAREQFF.